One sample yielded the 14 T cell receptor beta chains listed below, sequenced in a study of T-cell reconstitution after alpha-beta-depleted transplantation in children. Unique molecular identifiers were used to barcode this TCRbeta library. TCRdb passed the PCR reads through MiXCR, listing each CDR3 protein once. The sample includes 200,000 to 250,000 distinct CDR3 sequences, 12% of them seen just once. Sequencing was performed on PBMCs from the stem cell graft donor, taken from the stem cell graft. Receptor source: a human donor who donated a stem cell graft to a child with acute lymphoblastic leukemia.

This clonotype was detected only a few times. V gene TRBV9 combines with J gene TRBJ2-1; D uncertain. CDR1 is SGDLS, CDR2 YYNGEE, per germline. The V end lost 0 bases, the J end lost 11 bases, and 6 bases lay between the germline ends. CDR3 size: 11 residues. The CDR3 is CASSVATKQFF. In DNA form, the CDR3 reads TGTGCCAGCAGCGTAGCCACGAAGCAGTTCTTC.

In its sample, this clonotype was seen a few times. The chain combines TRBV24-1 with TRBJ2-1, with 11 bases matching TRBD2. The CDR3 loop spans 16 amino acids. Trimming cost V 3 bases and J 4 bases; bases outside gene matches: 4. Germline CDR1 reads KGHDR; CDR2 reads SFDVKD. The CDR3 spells CATSDHSGRDYNEQFF. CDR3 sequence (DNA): TGTGCCACCAGTGATCATAGCGGGAGGGATTACAATGAGCAGTTCTTC.

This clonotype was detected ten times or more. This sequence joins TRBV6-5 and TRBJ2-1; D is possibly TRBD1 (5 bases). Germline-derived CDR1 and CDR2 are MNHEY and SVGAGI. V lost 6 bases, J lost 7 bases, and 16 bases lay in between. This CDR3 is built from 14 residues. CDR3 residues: CASRGGQMGNEQFF. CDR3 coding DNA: TGTGCCAGCAGGGGCGGACAAATGGGGAATGAGCAGTTCTTC.

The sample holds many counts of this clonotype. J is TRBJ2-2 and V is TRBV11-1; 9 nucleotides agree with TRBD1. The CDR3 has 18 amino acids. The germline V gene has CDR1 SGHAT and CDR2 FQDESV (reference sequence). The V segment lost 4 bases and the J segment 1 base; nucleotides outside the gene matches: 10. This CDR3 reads CASSYTKGQGKNTGELFF. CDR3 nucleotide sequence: TGTGCCAGCAGCTATACAAAAGGACAGGGGAAGAACACCGGGGAGCTGTTTTTT.

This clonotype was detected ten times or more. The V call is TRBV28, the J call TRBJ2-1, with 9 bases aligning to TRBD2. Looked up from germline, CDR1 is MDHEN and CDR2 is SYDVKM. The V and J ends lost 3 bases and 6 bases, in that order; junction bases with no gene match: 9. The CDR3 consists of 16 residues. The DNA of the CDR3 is TGTGCCAGCAGTTTGGGCGGGGGGGTATCGCGCAATGAGCAGTTCTTC. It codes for CASSLGGGVSRNEQFF.

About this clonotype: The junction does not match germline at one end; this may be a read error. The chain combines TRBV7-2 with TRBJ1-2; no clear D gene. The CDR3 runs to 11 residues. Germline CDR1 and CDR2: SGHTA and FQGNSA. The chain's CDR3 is CASSLGGPADF. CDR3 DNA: TGTGCCAGCAGCTTAGGAGGGCCGGCCGACTTC.

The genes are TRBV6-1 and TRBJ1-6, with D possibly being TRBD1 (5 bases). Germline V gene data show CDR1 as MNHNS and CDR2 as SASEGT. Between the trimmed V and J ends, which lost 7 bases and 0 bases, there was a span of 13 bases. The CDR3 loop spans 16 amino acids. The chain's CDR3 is CASKLTGGSYNSPLHF. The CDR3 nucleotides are TGTGCCAGCAAACTCACGGGGGGCTCCTATAATTCACCCCTCCACTTT.

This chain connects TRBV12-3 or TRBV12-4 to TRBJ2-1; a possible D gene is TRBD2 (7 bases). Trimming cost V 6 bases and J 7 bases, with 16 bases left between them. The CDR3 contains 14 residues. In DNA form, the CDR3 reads TGTGCCAGCAGGAGGGGGGGGGGCCGTAATGAGCAGTTCTTC. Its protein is CASRRGGGRNEQFF.

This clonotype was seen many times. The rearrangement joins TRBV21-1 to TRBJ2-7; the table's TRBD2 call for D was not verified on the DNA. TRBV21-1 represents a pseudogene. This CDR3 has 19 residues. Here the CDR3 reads CASSSRGPSGRAFYNEQYF. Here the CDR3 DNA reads TGTGCCAGCAGCAGTAGGGGGCCTAGCGGGAGGGCCTTCTACAACGAGCAGTACTTC.

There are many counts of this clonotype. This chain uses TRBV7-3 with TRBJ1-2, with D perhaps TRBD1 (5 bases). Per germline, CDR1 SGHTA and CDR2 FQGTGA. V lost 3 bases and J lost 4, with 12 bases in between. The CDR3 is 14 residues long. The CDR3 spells CASSLGGGAYGYTF. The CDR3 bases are TGTGCCAGCAGCTTGGGTGGGGGAGCCTATGGCTACACCTTC.

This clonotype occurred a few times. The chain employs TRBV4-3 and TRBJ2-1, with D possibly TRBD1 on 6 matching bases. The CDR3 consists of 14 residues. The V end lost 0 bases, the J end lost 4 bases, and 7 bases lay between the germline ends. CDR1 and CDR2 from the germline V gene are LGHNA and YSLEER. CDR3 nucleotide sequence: TGCGCCAGCAGCCAAGAGGACAGATACAATGAGCAGTTCTTC. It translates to CASSQEDRYNEQFF.

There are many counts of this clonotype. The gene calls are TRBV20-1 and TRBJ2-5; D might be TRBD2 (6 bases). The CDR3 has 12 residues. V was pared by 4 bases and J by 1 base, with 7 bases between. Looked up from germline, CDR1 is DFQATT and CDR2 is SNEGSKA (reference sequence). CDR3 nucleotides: TGCAGTGCTACCGGGAGCCAAGAGACCCAGTACTTC. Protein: CSATGSQETQYF.

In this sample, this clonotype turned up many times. In DNA, the CDR3 is TGTGCCAGCAGTTTCCTCACTGAAGCTTTCTTT. It yields the protein CASSFLTEAFF. The gene calls are TRBV12-3 or TRBV12-4 and TRBJ1-1; no firm D call. The CDR3 covers 11 residues. V lost 3 bases to trimming and J lost 4 bases, with 3 bases between them.

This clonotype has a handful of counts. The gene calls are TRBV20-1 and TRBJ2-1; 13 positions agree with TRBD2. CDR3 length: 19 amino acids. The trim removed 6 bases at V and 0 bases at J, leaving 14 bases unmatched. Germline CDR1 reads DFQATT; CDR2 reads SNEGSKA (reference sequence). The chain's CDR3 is CSAPRAGLAGEASYNEQFF. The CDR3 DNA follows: TGCAGTGCCCCTCGAGCTGGACTAGCGGGAGAAGCCTCCTACAATGAGCAGTTCTTC.